The source of this T cell receptor (beta chain) is a study of STAT3 mutations in large granular lymphocyte leukemia. Findings and caveats of the study: In several patients, dominant TCR clone burden exceeded STAT3 mutant burden, suggesting STAT3 mutation arose secondarily. Every T-LGLL patient had at least one immunodominant TCRbeta clonotype.

Clones were read by immunoSEQ multiplex PCR, and TCRdb kept only the in-frame ones, dropping some. The data contain about 9,000 clones, more than 75% of them singletons. Notes on this clone: As yet, its antigen is unknown.

This CDR3 region has 14 residues. The germline V and J ends were trimmed by 0 bases and 2 bases, with 9 bases remaining between them. Looked up from germline, CDR1 is SGHNT and CDR2 is YYREEE (reference sequence). V gene TRBV5-4 combines with J gene TRBJ2-7; perhaps TRBD1 as D (6 bases). The clonotype was recovered from an elderly man with T-cell large granular lymphocyte leukemia. Some clones in this sample may be carry-over from other donors' samples. Sequenced sample: peripheral blood mononuclear cells. The CDR3 reads CASSLDRETYEQYF. The CDR3 nucleotides read TGTGCCAGCAGCTTGGACAGGGAGACCTACGAGCAGTACTTC.